This entry lists 18 T cell receptor beta chains sequenced from one sample in a study of identical twins. TCRdb itself ran the 5' RACE reads through MiXCR, one entry per CDR3 protein. The data contain roughly 250,000 distinct CDR3 sequences, 7% of them seen just once; the ten biggest clones take up about 3.6%. These data also featured in a second study, about yellow fever vaccine responses in identical twins.

Sequenced input: memory (CD45RO+) T cells sorted from blood. Receptors originate from a woman aged 18-29 years in good health.

The rearrangement joins TRBV6-1 to TRBJ2-7; D call uncertain. Germline V gene data show CDR1 as MNHNS and CDR2 as SASEGT. The CDR3 is 11 residues long. V gave up 6 bases and J gave up 3 bases, with 6 bases separating them. The CDR3 region is CASSLNYEQYV. DNA for the CDR3: TGTGCCAGCAGCCTGAACTACGAGCAGTACGTC.

This clonotype was counted only a few times. Since a much larger clone is just one base distant, this may be a read error. This chain links TRBV20-1 with TRBJ1-5; 10 nucleotides match TRBD1. The CDR3 covers 16 residues. Germline V gene lookup returns CDR1 DFQATT and CDR2 SNEGSKA (reference sequence). The CDR3 spells CCARTWGQGYNQPQHF. CDR3 DNA sequence: TGCTGTGCTAGAACCTGGGGACAGGGGTACAATCAGCCCCAGCATTTT.

The table lists this clonotype with many counts. The chain employs TRBV5-1 and TRBJ1-6; D not certain. Germline-derived CDR1 and CDR2 are SGHRS and YFSETQ. The length of the CDR3 is 16 residues. The germline V and J ends were trimmed by 3 bases and 0 bases, with 10 bases remaining between them. This CDR3 reads CASSSLLSSYNSPLHF. The CDR3 nucleotides read TGCGCCAGCAGCTCCTTACTGAGCTCCTATAATTCACCCCTCCACTTT.

This clonotype was observed a few times. The rearrangement links TRBV11-2 to TRBJ2-6, with 12 bases matching TRBD1. Trimming took 1 base from V and 2 from J; bases not matched to a gene: 12. The length of the CDR3 is 21 residues. CDR1 is SGHAT and CDR2 is FQNNGV in the germline V gene. The CDR3 protein is CASSLVDPFRDRGPGANVLTF. Here the CDR3 DNA reads TGTGCCAGCAGCTTAGTAGACCCCTTCCGGGACAGGGGGCCTGGGGCCAACGTCCTGACTTTC.

The chain has TRBV28 and TRBJ1-2; 10 bases align to TRBD1. The germline V gene has CDR1 MDHEN and CDR2 SYDVKM. This CDR3 is 14 amino acids long. The V and J ends lost 3 bases and 7 bases, in that order; junction bases with no gene match: 5. Here the CDR3 DNA reads TGTGCCAGCAGTTTTGTGACAGGGGGCTTTGGCTACACCTTC. Its translation: CASSFVTGGFGYTF.

The sample holds many counts of this clonotype. V is TRBV29-1 and J is TRBJ1-1; D remains unclear. CDR3 size: 10 residues. Germline V CDR1 and CDR2: SQVTM, ANQGSEA. V shed 6 bases and J shed 4 bases, with 6 bases lying between them. The CDR3 loop is CSVRRTEAFF. As DNA, the CDR3 is TGCAGCGTGAGACGCACTGAAGCTTTCTTT. Complete variable domain (other parts from reference TRBV29-1 and TRBJ1-1): SAVISQKPSRDICQRGTSLTIQCQVDSQVTMMFWYRQQPGQSLTLIATANQGSEATYESGFVIDKFPISRPNLTFSTLTVSNMSPEDSSIYLCSVRRTEAFFGQGTRLTVV.

The table lists this clonotype with a few counts. This rearrangement joins TRBV6-1 to TRBJ2-2; D possibly corresponds to TRBD2 (5 bases). V lost 7 bases and J lost 6, with 15 bases in between. The CDR3 spans 14 residues. Germline V lookup: CDR1 MNHNS, CDR2 SASEGT. The CDR3 nucleotides are TGTGCCAGCACCCTGAGGGCGAGGGCCGGGGAGCTGTTTTTT. It yields the protein CASTLRARAGELFF.

This clonotype was detected ten times or more. V gene TRBV2 combines with J gene TRBJ1-6; D is ambiguous. The CDR3 contains 12 residues. CDR1 is SNHLY, CDR2 FYNNEI, per germline. V dropped 3 bases and J dropped 5 bases, with 2 bases sitting between them. This CDR3 reads CASSEDNSPLHF. The CDR3 bases are TGTGCCAGCAGTGAGGATAATTCACCCCTCCACTTT.

This clonotype came up many times. The chain couples TRBV15 to TRBJ1-2; D gene unclear. The length of the CDR3 is 15 residues. Trimming cost V 4 bases and J 4 bases, with 16 bases left between them. The germline V gene encodes CDR1 LNHNV and CDR2 YYDKDF (reference sequence). The DNA of the CDR3 is TGTGCCACCAGCATAGGACGGGCGACGGGCTATGGCTACACCTTC. This codes for CATSIGRATGYGYTF.

The chain employs TRBV12-3 or TRBV12-4 and TRBJ1-5, with TRBD1 as a possible D gene (5 bases). The CDR3 consists of 15 residues. The V and J ends lost 6 bases and 0 bases respectively, with 12 bases between them. CDR3 DNA sequence: TGTGCCAGCAGCGGGGGACGGAATAGCAATCAGCCCCAGCATTTT. As protein: CASSGGRNSNQPQHF.

This clonotype has a handful of counts. V gene TRBV3-1 combines with J gene TRBJ2-1; D perhaps matches TRBD1 (6 bases). The CDR3 consists of 12 residues. V lost 4 bases, J lost 10 bases, and 11 bases lay in between. Germline loops: CDR1 LGHDT, CDR2 YNNKEL (reference sequence). CDR3 amino acids: CASSLTDREQFF. The DNA of the CDR3 is TGTGCCAGCAGCCTCACCGACAGGGAGCAGTTCTTC.

CDR3 loop: CASSLRQGSEQFF. In DNA, the CDR3 is TGTGCCAGCAGCCTCAGACAGGGGAGTGAGCAGTTCTTC. The V and J genes are TRBV3-1 and TRBJ2-1, with 8 bases matching TRBD1. The CDR3 is 13 amino acids. Germline CDR1 reads LGHDT; CDR2 reads YNNKEL (reference sequence). Unmatched junction bases numbered 5, after V lost 4 bases and J lost 9 bases.

This chain connects TRBV10-1 to TRBJ2-3, with 8 bases aligning to TRBD1. Per germline, CDR1 WNHNN and CDR2 SYGVQD (reference sequence). V lost 7 bases and J lost 3; bases outside the gene matches: 12. This CDR3 is built from 16 residues. The CDR3 loop is CASNLPTGVSTDTQYF. For the CDR3, the DNA is TGCGCCAGCAATCTACCGACAGGGGTGTCAACAGATACGCAGTATTTT.

About this clonotype: This may be a read error, as it is one base from a much larger clone. Because the CDR3 is missing its conserved closing phenylalanine or tryptophan, this is likely a read error. The V call is TRBV6-4, the J call TRBJ2-1, with TRBD2 matching 14 bases. Germline CDR1 is MRHNA and CDR2 is SNTAGT. The V and J ends lost 2 bases and 6 bases, in that order; junction bases with no gene match: 0. This CDR3 is built from 15 residues. CDR3: CASSDGTSGGNEQFY. DNA for the CDR3: TGTGCCAGCAGTGACGGGACTAGCGGGGGCAATGAGCAGTTCTAC.

The chain carries TRBV7-2 and TRBJ2-3; perhaps TRBD1 as D (6 bases). Between the trimmed V and J ends, which lost 8 bases and 0 bases, there was a span of 15 bases. This CDR3 is 15 amino acids long. Per the germline V gene, CDR1 is SGHTA and CDR2 is FQGNSA. The CDR3 loop reads CASRTGRSSTDTQYF. Here the CDR3 DNA reads TGTGCCAGCCGCACAGGGCGCTCTAGCACAGATACGCAGTATTTT.

In its sample, this clonotype was seen a few times. The chain couples TRBV2 to TRBJ2-7; TRBD2 aligns across 12 bases. V shed 2 bases, J shed 11 bases, and the junction held 13 bases outside the gene matches. The CDR3 runs to 16 residues. Germline V gene sequence: CDR1 SNHLY, CDR2 FYNNEI. The CDR3 loop reads CASSEFGPTSGSLKYF. CDR3 DNA sequence: TGTGCCAGCAGTGAATTTGGGCCGACTAGCGGGAGTTTGAAGTACTTC.

The chain uses TRBV5-1 and TRBJ2-1; D is possibly TRBD1 (5 bases). The germline V gene has CDR1 SGHRS and CDR2 YFSETQ. The V and J ends lost 4 bases and 11 bases respectively, with 13 bases between them. This CDR3 comprises 12 residues. The CDR3 is CASSPFREKQFF. CDR3 in DNA: TGCGCCAGCAGCCCATTCAGGGAAAAGCAGTTCTTC.

This clonotype has ten or more counts. The chain has TRBV5-1 and TRBJ2-5; D ambiguous. The CDR3 runs 13 residues. V was shortened by 2 bases and J by 3 bases, with 8 bases between the two germline ends. Germline CDR1 SGHRS, CDR2 YFSETQ. The CDR3: CASSFLGEETQYF. CDR3 coding DNA: TGCGCCAGCAGCTTTTTGGGCGAAGAGACCCAGTACTTC. The whole variable domain, filled in from reference TRBV5-1 and TRBJ2-5, reads KAGVTQTPRYLIKTRGQQVTLSCSPISGHRSVSWYQQTPGQGLQFLFEYFSETQRNKGNFPGRFSGRQFSNSRSEMNVSTLELGDSALYLCASSFLGEETQYFGPGTRLLVL.